The 18 T cell receptor beta chains in this list originate from one sample, sequenced in a study of tumor-infiltrating lymphocytes in primary liver carcinoma. The roughly 18-32 mg bulk tissue piece was not sorted before simultaneous RNA and DNA extraction. The input was 450 to 550 ng total RNA; TCR beta cDNA was made from it with a constant-region primer. Employing slightly modified ARM-PCR, three nested multiplex PCR rounds were run, and these gave rise to the TCR beta libraries. Forward primers for TRBV1-TRBV30 and a C-beta reverse primer served the first two PCR rounds, at roughly 10 cycles each. TCRdb reprocessed the multiplex PCR reads with MiXCR, giving one entry per CDR3 protein. The sample lists roughly 32,000 distinct CDR3 sequences; roughly 74% were seen once. Sequencing used liver tumor tissue from sampling region 4. Regarding subset: tumor region T4, right-lateral pole. Receptors were obtained from a man aged 35 to 55 with primary liver carcinoma and hepatitis B virus infection.

This clonotype was recorded once. An end of the junction does not agree with germline; a read error may underlie this. CDR3 region: CVSNQVGNTGELFF. Written as DNA, the CDR3 is TGTGTCAGCAACCAAGTCGGGAACACCGGGGAGCTGTTTTTT. The rearrangement joins TRBV4-2 to TRBJ2-2; no firm D call. The CDR3 runs to 14 residues. The germline V gene has CDR1 LGHNA and CDR2 YNFKEQ.

A word on this clonotype: The CDR3 end shows no conserved phenylalanine or tryptophan, and so a read error is likely. The rearrangement joins TRBV11-3 to TRBJ2-3; 7 bases fit TRBD2. The CDR3 contains 15 residues. The V gene's germline CDR1 is SGHNT and CDR2 YENEEA. CDR3 in DNA: TGTCCCAGCAGCCCGGGGGGACTCCAGTGCGGAACGCAGTATCTT. Translated: CPSSPGGLQCGTQYL.

A word on this clonotype: At one of its ends the junction is not consistent with the germline gene, which may arise from a read error. The CDR3 coding sequence is TGTGCTAGCACCAACAGGGAGGGCACAGATACACAGTATTTT. Translated, it gives CASTNREGTDTQYF. The gene calls are TRBV7-7 and TRBJ2-3, with a weak D call TRBD2 (7 bases). The CDR3 is 14 residues long. Germline CDR1 and CDR2: SSHAT and FNYEAQ (reference sequence).

Comments on this clonotype: As the CDR3 is not closed by the conserved phenylalanine or tryptophan, this likely results from a read error. The J gene is TRBJ2-1, the V gene TRBV4-2; no clear D. V dropped 1 base and J dropped 2 bases, with 12 bases sitting between them. Germline loops: CDR1 LGHNA, CDR2 YNFKEQ. This CDR3 spans 16 amino acids. CDR3 loop: CASSQVSRLAYNEQFS. As DNA, the CDR3 is TGTGCCAGCAGCCAAGTTAGCAGGCTCGCCTACAATGAGCAGTTCTCC.

This clonotype was detected only a few times. A much larger clonotype is one base distant, so this may be a read error. In this CDR3 the conserved last residue, phenylalanine or tryptophan, is missing, so a read error is likely. V and J are TRBV18 and TRBJ2-3; D ambiguous. This CDR3 has 11 residues. Germline V lookup: CDR1 KGHSH, CDR2 LQKENI. The V and J ends lost 6 bases and 5 bases respectively, with 6 bases between them. The CDR3 DNA reads as TGTGCCAGCTCGCGCATAGATACGCAGTATTAT. Translating it yields CASSRIDTQYY.

Remarks on this clonotype: At one of its ends the junction is not consistent with the germline gene, which may arise from a read error. The V call is TRBV11-2, the J call TRBJ2-1; TRBD1 or TRBD2 may be the D gene (6 bases each). The CDR3 consists of 15 residues. Germline V lookup: CDR1 SGHAT, CDR2 FQNNGV. CDR3 protein: CASSFGGTLDNEQLF. CDR3 nucleotides: TGTGCCAGCAGCTTTGGCGGGACACTCGACAATGAGCAGCTCTTC.

A remark on this clonotype: One end of the junction fails to match germline, which may point to a read error. The chain employs TRBV7-9 and TRBJ2-7, with D possibly matching TRBD1 (6 bases). The CDR3 runs 16 residues. Germline CDR1 reads SEHNR; CDR2 reads FQNEAQ (reference sequence). In DNA form, the CDR3 reads TGTACCAGCACTTTGGCAGGGGTGTGGGGGAACTACGAGCAGTACTTC. Translating gives CTSTLAGVWGNYEQYF.

The rearrangement links TRBV11-3 to TRBJ2-1, with D uncertain. Germline V CDR1 and CDR2: SGHNT, YENEEA. The CDR3 is made up of 12 amino acids. The V end lost 5 bases, the J end lost 10 bases, and 12 bases lay between the germline ends. CDR3 DNA sequence: TGTGCCAGCAGCACAAATGCCACCGAGCAGTTCTTC. Its translation: CASSTNATEQFF.

A word on this clonotype: Since the CDR3 does not end with the conserved phenylalanine or tryptophan, this likely comes from a read error. The CDR3 DNA reads as TGTGCCAGTAGTGACTCGGCAGAGATGAACACTGAAGCTTTCTTA. Amino acids: CASSDSAEMNTEAFL. The V gene is TRBV6-4, the J gene TRBJ1-1; D is uncertain. The CDR3 consists of 15 residues. Germline V gene data show CDR1 as MRHNA and CDR2 as SNTAGT.

Comments on this clonotype: The junction differs from germline at one of its ends, possibly a read error. The rearrangement joins TRBV5-8 to TRBJ2-1; 13 positions agree with TRBD2. This CDR3 contains 16 residues. Germline V lookup: CDR1 SGHTS, CDR2 YDEGEE. The CDR3 DNA follows: TGTGTCAGCAGCTCGGGACTAGCGGGATTATACAATCAGCAGTTCTTC. It yields the protein CVSSSGLAGLYNQQFF.

A remark on this clonotype: Here the CDR3 omits its conserved ending phenylalanine or tryptophan, so a read error is the likely source. V is TRBV5-1 and J is TRBJ2-3; a weak D match, TRBD2 (5 bases). The CDR3 has 16 amino acids. The V gene's germline CDR1 is SGHRS and CDR2 YFSETQ. CDR3 bases: TGCGCCAGCAGCGCCGGACTCTTGCCTAGCACAGATAAGCAGTATTTA. Its protein product is CASSAGLLPSTDKQYL.

About this clonotype: The germline gene is not matched at one end of the junction; a read error may be the cause. The gene calls are TRBV28 and TRBJ1-5; D might be TRBD1 (6 bases). TRBJ2-3 explains the end of the DNA better; the J call may be wrong. The CDR3 totals 16 residues. Germline V CDR1 and CDR2: MDHEN, SYDVKM. The CDR3 spells CASSLLKQGRNQPQYF. CDR3 nucleotide sequence: TGCGCCAGCAGTTTACTTAAACAGGGTCGCAATCAGCCCCAGTATTTT.

The genes are TRBV7-2 and TRBJ2-3; perhaps TRBD2 as D (6 bases). This CDR3 is built from 17 residues. The V and J ends lost 4 bases and 3 bases respectively, with 20 bases between them. Germline lookup yields CDR1 SGHTA and CDR2 FQGNSA. This CDR3 is CASSSPMGGKATDTQYF. In DNA, the CDR3 is TGTGCCAGCAGCTCACCTATGGGCGGGAAAGCGACAGATACGCAGTATTTT.

With regard to this clonotype: One end of the junction is discordant with germline, which a read error may explain. V and J are TRBV5-4 and TRBJ2-2; 12 nucleotides align to TRBD2. The CDR3 runs 19 residues. Germline V gene lookup returns CDR1 SGHNT and CDR2 YYREEE (reference sequence). The CDR3 loop is CASSDPGLAGFANTGELSF. DNA of the CDR3: TGTGCCAGCAGTGACCCGGGACTAGCGGGTTTCGCGAACACCGGGGAGCTATCTTTT. The full variable domain, with the rest looked up from reference TRBV5-4 and TRBJ2-2, is ETGVTQSPTHLIKTRGQQVTLRCSSQSGHNTVSWYQQALGQGPQFIFQYYREEENGRGNFPPRFSGLQFPNYSSELNVNALELDDSALYLCASSDPGLAGFANTGELSFGEGSRLTVL.

About this clonotype: A read error may produce the germline difference seen at one junction end. This chain links TRBV7-9 with TRBJ2-7; the match to TRBD1 covers 7 bases. Germline loops: CDR1 SEHNR, CDR2 FQNEAQ (reference sequence). The CDR3 contains 14 residues. CDR3 bases: TGTGGCAGCAGCTTAGGAGAGGGGGCCCACGAGCAGTACTTC. As protein: CGSSLGEGAHEQYF.

Comment on this clonotype: This could be a read error, since a much larger clone is one nucleotide away. The CDR3: CVWNVRGNSYNEQFF. The CDR3, as DNA: TGTGTCTGGAATGTAAGGGGCAACTCCTACAATGAGCAGTTCTTC. This sequence joins TRBV30 and TRBJ2-1; D possibly corresponds to TRBD1 (5 bases). The CDR3 is 15 residues long. Germline lookup yields CDR1 GTSNPN and CDR2 SVGIG (reference sequence).

With respect to this clonotype: Germline is not matched at one junction end, which may reflect a read error. This chain connects TRBV30 to TRBJ1-1; D is unresolved. CDR3 length: 11 amino acids. The germline CDR1 and CDR2 sequences are GTSNPN and SVGIG (reference sequence). The CDR3 nucleotides are TGTGCCTGCCCCCGCGACACCGAAGGTTTCTTT. Translating gives CACPRDTEGFF.

The chain carries TRBV4-2 and TRBJ2-7; a possible D gene is TRBD1 (5 bases). The CDR3 totals 11 residues. Trimming stripped 10 bases from V and 9 bases from J, with 16 bases between. Per the germline V gene, CDR1 is LGHNA and CDR2 is YNFKEQ. DNA for the CDR3: TGTGCCATGAGCCATCAGGGCAGGCAGTACTTC. It yields the protein CAMSHQGRQYF.